One and the same sample provided the 12 T cell receptor beta chains below, sequenced in a study of T cell responses to AZD1222 COVID-19 vaccine. TCRdb's table, derived via immunoSEQ multiplex PCR, lists solely in-frame clones and lacks some. This sample has fewer than 150,000 clones, with 80% to 95% found just once. The sample here was peripheral blood, taken on day 0 of AZD1222 vaccination. Receptors were obtained from an adult in good health.

The V gene is TRBV5-1, the J gene TRBJ2-2; 11 bases fit TRBD1. Germline V gene data show CDR1 as SGHRS and CDR2 as YFSETQ. J lost 6 bases, V lost 5 bases, and 3 bases had no gene match. This CDR3 has 14 residues. CDR3 residues: CASRTGQGAGELFF. The DNA of the CDR3 is TGCGCCAGCAGGACGGGACAGGGGGCCGGGGAGCTGTTTTTT.

The chain couples TRBV28 to TRBJ1-6; 7 nucleotides agree with TRBD1. The J segment lost 10 bases and the V segment lost 4 bases, leaving 10 bases of the junction unmatched. Germline V gives CDR1 MDHEN, CDR2 SYDVKM. The CDR3 loop spans 15 amino acids. In DNA form, the CDR3 reads TGTGCCAGCAGTTCCGGGACAGCGGGTGGCTCACCCCTCCACTTT. Translated, it gives CASSSGTAGGSPLHF. Full variable domain (rest looked up from reference TRBV28 and TRBJ1-6): DVKVTQSSRYLVKRTGEKVFLECVQDMDHENMFWYRQDPGLGLRLIYFSYDVKMKEKGDIPEGYSVSREKKERFSLILESASTNQTSMYLCASSSGTAGGSPLHFGNGTRLTVT.

The genes are TRBV5-4 and TRBJ1-2; no clear D. Germline-derived CDR1 and CDR2 are SGHNT and YYREEE (reference sequence). CDR3 length: 13 amino acids. V was pared by 3 bases and J by 7 bases, with 13 bases between. As DNA, the CDR3 is TGTGCCAGCAGCTGGGAAGGGAGTGGTGGCTACACCTTC. It specifies CASSWEGSGGYTF.

The gene calls are TRBV27 and TRBJ2-3, with 11 nucleotides matching TRBD2. This CDR3 contains 20 residues. The junction had 23 bases not matched to a gene; V was cut back by 10 bases and J by 2 bases. Germline CDR1 MNHEY, CDR2 SMNVEV (reference sequence). CDR3 in DNA: TGTGCCACCCTGGGGACGCCAAGCGTGGGGACTAGCGGCTTCACAGATACGCAGTATTTT. Translation gives CATLGTPSVGTSGFTDTQYF.

This clone is a singleton in its sample. The CDR3 bases are TGTGCCACCGGCCCCCTAGCGGCGAACACCGGGGAGCTGTTTTTT. It codes for CATGPLAANTGELFF. The J gene is TRBJ2-2, the V gene TRBV6-5; 7 bases agree with TRBD2. Unmatched junction bases numbered 8, after V lost 10 bases and J lost 0 bases. CDR3 size: 15 residues. In germline, CDR1 is MNHEY, CDR2 SVGAGI.

The chain joins TRBV28 to TRBJ1-1, with D unresolved. Germline CDR1 and CDR2: MDHEN and SYDVKM. The germline V and J ends were trimmed by 6 bases and 5 bases, with 7 bases remaining between them. CDR3 length equals 11 residues. This CDR3 is CASSSRTEAFF. The CDR3 DNA reads as TGTGCCAGCAGCTCCCGAACTGAAGCTTTCTTT.

This chain links TRBV19 with TRBJ1-2; D is possibly TRBD1 (5 bases). V was cut by 4 bases and J by 12 bases, with 12 bases left in between. Germline values: CDR1 LNHDA, CDR2 SQIVND (reference sequence). This CDR3 contains 11 residues. CDR3 coding DNA: TGTGCCAGTAGTAGTGACAGCTACCACACCTTC. It specifies CASSSDSYHTF.

The chain couples TRBV11-2 to TRBJ2-7; weak D call: TRBD2 (6 bases). The CDR3 covers 16 residues. Trimming pared 1 base from V and 0 bases from J, leaving 13 bases between. The V gene's germline CDR1 is SGHAT and CDR2 FQNNGV. Written as DNA, the CDR3 is TGTGCCAGCAGCTTAGGCGGGACTTTTAGCTCCTACGAGCAGTACTTC. Protein: CASSLGGTFSSYEQYF.

The J gene is TRBJ2-3, the V gene TRBV6-2 or TRBV6-3; 11 bases align to TRBD2. With V trimmed by 6 bases and J by 9 bases, 5 bases remained unmatched. The germline V gene has CDR1 MNHEY and CDR2 SVGEGT. There are 13 residues in the CDR3. Here the CDR3 DNA reads TGTGCCAGCAGCCCAGGGACTAGCGGAACGCAGTATTTT. This gives the protein CASSPGTSGTQYF.

This chain joins TRBV19 and TRBJ2-1; 11 bases agree with TRBD2. The J segment lost 5 bases and the V segment lost 4 bases, leaving 7 bases of the junction unmatched. There are 16 residues in the CDR3. In germline, CDR1 is LNHDA, CDR2 SQIVND (reference sequence). CDR3 coding DNA: TGTGCCAGTAGTACCCAGACTAGCGGGGTAAACAATGAGCAGTTCTTC. It specifies CASSTQTSGVNNEQFF.

V usage is TRBV3-1 (or the pseudogene TRBV3-2) and J usage is TRBJ1-1; the D gene is possibly TRBD1 (6 bases). The germline V gene encodes CDR1 LGHDT and CDR2 YNNKEL (reference sequence). This CDR3 is 13 amino acids long. The ends were cut back, 3 bases at V and 4 bases at J, with 9 bases in the middle. The CDR3 loop reads CASSHPGATEAFF. CDR3 nucleotide sequence: TGTGCCAGCAGCCACCCGGGGGCCACTGAAGCTTTCTTT.

The J gene is TRBJ2-1, the V gene TRBV5-1, with TRBD1 identical over 7 bases. CDR1 is SGHRS and CDR2 is YFSETQ in the germline V gene. This CDR3 has 13 residues. V lost 4 bases and J lost 6; bases outside the gene matches: 4. As DNA, the CDR3 is TGCGCCAGCAGCCTGGGACAGACCAATGAGCAGTTCTTC. Translating it yields CASSLGQTNEQFF.